What follows is one T cell receptor beta chain and its context. There are 15 residues in the CDR3. Germline CDR1 is SQVTM and CDR2 is ANQGSEA. V lost 3 bases, J lost 6 bases, and 17 bases lay in between. With random hexamers, reverse transcription was performed on roughly 0.5 to 1 ug of RNA. TCRdb recomputed calls from the immunoSEQ multiplex PCR reads with MiXCR, one row per CDR3 protein. This sample yields about 66,000 distinct CDR3 sequences, of which about 94% are seen a single time; 0.5% to 0.6% belongs to the top ten. This record belongs to a study of CD8 T cells in Susac syndrome. Sample: CD8+ T cells from PBMCs. This TCR derives from a human donor with multiple sclerosis. J is TRBJ2-2 and V is TRBV29-1, with D possibly TRBD2 on 5 matching bases. This CDR3 reads CSVEFSEGSAGELFF. The DNA of the CDR3 is TGCAGCGTTGAGTTTTCCGAGGGATCAGCCGGGGAGCTGTTTTTT.